The clone carrying this TCR beta chain was picked up a small number of times. The record originates from a study of cytomegalovirus exposure and HLA in healthy donors. Per the germline V gene, CDR1 is MDHEN and CDR2 is SYDVKM. The CDR3 extends over 15 amino acids. V lost 3 bases, J lost 8 bases, and 10 bases stayed unmatched. Primers: 60 Vbeta forward and 13 Jbeta reverse. TCRdb's table, derived via immunoSEQ multiplex PCR, lists solely in-frame clones and lacks some. Among 150,000 to 200,000 clones, more than 70% were seen once, and the ten largest hold 1.1%. Sequenced sample: PBMCs. The chain links TRBV28 to TRBJ1-1, with 9 bases aligning to TRBD1. The receptor was isolated from a woman between 40 and 50 years old in good health and CMV-seronegative. The CDR3: CASSFGLTGGAEAFF. The CDR3, as DNA: TGTGCCAGCAGTTTTGGTCTTACAGGGGGCGCGGAAGCTTTCTTT.